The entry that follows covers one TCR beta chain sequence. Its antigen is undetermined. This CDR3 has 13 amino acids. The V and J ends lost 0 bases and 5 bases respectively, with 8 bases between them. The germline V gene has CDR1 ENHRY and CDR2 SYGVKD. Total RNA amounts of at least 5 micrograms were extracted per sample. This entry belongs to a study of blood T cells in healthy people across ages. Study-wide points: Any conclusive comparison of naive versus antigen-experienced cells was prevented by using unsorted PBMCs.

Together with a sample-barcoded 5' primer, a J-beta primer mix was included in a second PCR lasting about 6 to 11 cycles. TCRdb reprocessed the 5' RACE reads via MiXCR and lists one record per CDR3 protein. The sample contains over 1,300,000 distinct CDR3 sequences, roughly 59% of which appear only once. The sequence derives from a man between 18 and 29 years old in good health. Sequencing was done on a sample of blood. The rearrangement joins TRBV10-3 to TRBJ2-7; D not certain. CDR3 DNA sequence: TGTGCCATCAGTGAGTCCAGGTTTGACGAGCAGTACTTC. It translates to CAISESRFDEQYF.